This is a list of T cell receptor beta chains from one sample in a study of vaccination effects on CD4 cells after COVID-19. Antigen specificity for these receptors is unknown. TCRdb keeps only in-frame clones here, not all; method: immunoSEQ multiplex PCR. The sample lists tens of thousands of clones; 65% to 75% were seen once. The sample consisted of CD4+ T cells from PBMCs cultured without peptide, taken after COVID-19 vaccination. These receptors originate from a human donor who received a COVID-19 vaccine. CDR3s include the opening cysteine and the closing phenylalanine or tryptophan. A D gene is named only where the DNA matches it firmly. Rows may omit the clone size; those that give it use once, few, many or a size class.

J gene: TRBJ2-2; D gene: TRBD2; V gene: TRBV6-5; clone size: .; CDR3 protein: CASRMTSGSSGELFF; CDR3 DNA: TGTGCCAGCAGAATGACTAGCGGGAGTTCCGGGGAGCTGTTTTTT
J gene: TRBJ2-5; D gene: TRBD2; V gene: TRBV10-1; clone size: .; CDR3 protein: CASSGSAGEETQYF; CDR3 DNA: TGCGCCAGCAGTGGTTCAGCGGGGGAAGAGACCCAGTACTTC
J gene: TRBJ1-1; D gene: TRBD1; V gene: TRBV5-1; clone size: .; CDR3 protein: CASSPDREFSFSEAFF; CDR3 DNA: TGCGCCAGCAGCCCCGACAGGGAGTTTTCCTTTTCTGAAGCTTTCTTT
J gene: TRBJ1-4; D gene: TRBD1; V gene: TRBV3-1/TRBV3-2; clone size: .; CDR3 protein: CASSQTGTGAEKLFF; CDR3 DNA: TGTGCCAGCAGCCAAACCGGGACAGGGGCCGAAAAACTGTTTTTT
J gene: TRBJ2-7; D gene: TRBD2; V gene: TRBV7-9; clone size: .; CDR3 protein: CASSLVSSGPYEQYF; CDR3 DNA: TGTGCCAGCAGCTTAGTGTCTAGCGGACCCTACGAGCAGTACTTC
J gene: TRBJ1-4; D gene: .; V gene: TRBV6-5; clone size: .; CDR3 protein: CASSLQGIGEKLFF; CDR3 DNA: TGTGCCAGCAGCCTCCAGGGGATAGGAGAAAAACTGTTTTTT
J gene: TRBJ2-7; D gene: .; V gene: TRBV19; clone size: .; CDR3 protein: CASSTSRPWRGTTYEQYF; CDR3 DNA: TGTGCCAGTAGTACCTCTCGCCCCTGGAGGGGAACAACCTACGAGCAGTACTTC
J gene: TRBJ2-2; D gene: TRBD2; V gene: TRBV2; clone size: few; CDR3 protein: CASSGAGGGAGELFF; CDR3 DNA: TGTGCCAGCAGTGGAGCGGGAGGTGGTGCCGGGGAGCTGTTTTTT
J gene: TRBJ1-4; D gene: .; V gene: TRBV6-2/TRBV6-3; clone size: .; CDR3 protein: CASSYGQSSLFF; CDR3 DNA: TGTGCCAGCAGTTACGGGCAGTCGTCTCTGTTTTTT
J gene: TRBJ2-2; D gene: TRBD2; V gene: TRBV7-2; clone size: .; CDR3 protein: CASSGSRVAGGPRGELFF; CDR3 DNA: TGTGCCAGCAGCGGTTCCAGGGTAGCGGGAGGGCCAAGGGGGGAGCTGTTTTTT
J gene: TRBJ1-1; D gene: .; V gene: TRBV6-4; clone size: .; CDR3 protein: CASSVQPEDTEAFF; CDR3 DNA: TGTGCCAGCAGTGTACAACCTGAAGACACTGAAGCTTTCTTT
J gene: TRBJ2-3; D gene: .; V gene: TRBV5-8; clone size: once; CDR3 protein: CASSRTGNTDTQYF; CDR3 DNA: TGTGCCAGCAGCCGCACAGGAAACACAGATACGCAGTATTTT
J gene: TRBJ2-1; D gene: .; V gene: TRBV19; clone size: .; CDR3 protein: CASSMAALRNEQFF; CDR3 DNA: TGTGCCAGTAGTATGGCCGCCCTAAGGAATGAGCAGTTCTTC
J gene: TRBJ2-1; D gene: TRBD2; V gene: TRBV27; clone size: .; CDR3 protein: CASSLYVTSGGDEQFF; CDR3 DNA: TGTGCCAGCAGTTTATATGTGACTAGCGGGGGGGATGAGCAGTTCTTC
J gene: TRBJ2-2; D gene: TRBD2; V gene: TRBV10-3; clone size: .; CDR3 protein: CAISDTSGRTGELFF; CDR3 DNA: TGTGCCATCAGTGATACTAGCGGGAGAACCGGGGAGCTGTTTTTT